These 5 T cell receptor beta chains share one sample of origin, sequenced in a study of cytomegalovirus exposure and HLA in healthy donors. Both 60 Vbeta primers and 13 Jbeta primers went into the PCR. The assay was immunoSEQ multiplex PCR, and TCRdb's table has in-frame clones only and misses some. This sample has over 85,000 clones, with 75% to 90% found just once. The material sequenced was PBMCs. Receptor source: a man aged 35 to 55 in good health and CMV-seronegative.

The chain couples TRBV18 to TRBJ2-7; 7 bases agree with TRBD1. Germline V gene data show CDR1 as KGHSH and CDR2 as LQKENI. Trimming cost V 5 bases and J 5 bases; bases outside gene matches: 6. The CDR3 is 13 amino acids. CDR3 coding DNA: TGTGCCAGCTCAATCACAGGGGTCCACGAGCAGTACTTC. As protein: CASSITGVHEQYF.

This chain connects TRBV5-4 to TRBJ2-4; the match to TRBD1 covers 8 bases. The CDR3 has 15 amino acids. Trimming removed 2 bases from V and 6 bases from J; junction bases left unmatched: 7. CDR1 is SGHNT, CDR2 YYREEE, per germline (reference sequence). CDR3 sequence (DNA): TGTGCCAGCAGCTTTCCACAGGGGGACGTAAACATTCAGTACTTC. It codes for CASSFPQGDVNIQYF.

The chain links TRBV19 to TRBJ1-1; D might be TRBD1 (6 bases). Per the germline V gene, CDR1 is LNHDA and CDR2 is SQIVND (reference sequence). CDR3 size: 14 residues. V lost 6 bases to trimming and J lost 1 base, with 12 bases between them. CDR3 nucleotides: TGTGCCAGTAGCCGGGGGGGCGGGAACACTGAAGCTTTCTTT. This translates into CASSRGGGNTEAFF.

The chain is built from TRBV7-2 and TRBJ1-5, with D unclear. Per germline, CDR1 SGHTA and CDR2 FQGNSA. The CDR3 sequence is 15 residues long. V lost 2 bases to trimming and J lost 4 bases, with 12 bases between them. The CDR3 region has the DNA TGTGCCAGCAGCTTATCCCACGACGGGAATCAGCCCCAGCATTTT. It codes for CASSLSHDGNQPQHF.

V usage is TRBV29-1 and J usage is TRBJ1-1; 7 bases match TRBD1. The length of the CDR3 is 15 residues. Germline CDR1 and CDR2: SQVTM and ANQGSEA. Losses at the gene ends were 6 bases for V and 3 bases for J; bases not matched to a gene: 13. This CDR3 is CSVQRRQGGDTEAFF. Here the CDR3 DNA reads TGCAGCGTCCAGAGACGACAGGGAGGAGACACTGAAGCTTTCTTT.